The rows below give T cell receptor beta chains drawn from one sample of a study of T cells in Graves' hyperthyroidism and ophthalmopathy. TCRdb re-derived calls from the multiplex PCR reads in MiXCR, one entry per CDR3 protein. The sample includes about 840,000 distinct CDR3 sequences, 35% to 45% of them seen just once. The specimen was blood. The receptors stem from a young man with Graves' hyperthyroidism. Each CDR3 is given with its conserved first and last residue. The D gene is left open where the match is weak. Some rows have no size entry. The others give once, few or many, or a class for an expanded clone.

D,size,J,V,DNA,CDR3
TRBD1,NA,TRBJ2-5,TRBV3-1,TGTGCCAGCAGCCACCAGGGGGACCAAGAGACCCAGTACTTC,CASSHQGDQETQYF
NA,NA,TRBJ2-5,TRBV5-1,TGCGCCAGCAGCTTGGTCTCAGGGCCACAAGAGACCCAGTACTTC,CASSLVSGPQETQYF
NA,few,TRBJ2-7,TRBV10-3,TGTGCCACCGTCAGTGGAGGACCCTACGAGCAGTACTTC,CATVSGGPYEQYF
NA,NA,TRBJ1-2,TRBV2,TGTGCCAGCAGACCCCGGGGAGGCAACTATGGCTACACCTTC,CASRPRGGNYGYTF
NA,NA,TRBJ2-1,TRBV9,TGTGCCAGCAGCGTAGATGAGGTCGGGGAGCAGTTCTTC,CASSVDEVGEQFF
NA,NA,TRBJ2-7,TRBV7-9,NA,CASSFYICSARSPSGNYEQYF
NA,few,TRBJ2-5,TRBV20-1,TGCAGTGCACCGCTCGGGGGGCCTCAAGAGACCCAGTACTTC,CSAPLGGPQETQYF
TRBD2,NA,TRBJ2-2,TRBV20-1,TGCAGTGTAGCGGGGGACCTCACCGGGGAGCTGTTTTTT,CSVAGDLTGELFF
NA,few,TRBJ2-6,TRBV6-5,TGTGCCAGCAGTTACTCCGGGTCCTCTGGGGCCAACGTCCTGACTTTC,CASSYSGSSGANVLTF
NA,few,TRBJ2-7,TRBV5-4,TGTGCCAGCAGCCAATTCACCACTAGTTCCGAGCAGTACTTC,CASSQFTTSSEQYF
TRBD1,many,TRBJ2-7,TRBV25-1,TGTGCCAGCAGTGAATTTTTCTGGGACAGCCTTTACGAGCAGTACTTC,CASSEFFWDSLYEQYF
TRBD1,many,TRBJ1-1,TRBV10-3,TGTGCCATCAGAGACAGGGCCTCAGGTACTGAAGCTTTCTTT,CAIRDRASGTEAFF
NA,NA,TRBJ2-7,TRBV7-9,TGTGCCAGCAGCACCCCACCTCCCCGCTACGAGCAGTACTTC,CASSTPPPRYEQYF